Each of the 17 T cell receptor beta chains below was sequenced from the same sample in a study of T cell responses to AZD1222 COVID-19 vaccine. Sequencing used immunoSEQ multiplex PCR; TCRdb keeps in-frame clones, though not all of them. Of approximately 70,000 clones in the sample, about four fifths are singletons; the top ten hold 9.8%. Here the sequenced sample was peripheral blood, taken on day 0 of AZD1222 vaccination. These receptors came from an adult in good health.

By frequency in the sample, this clone is medium-sized (0.01 to 0.1%). The chain is built from TRBV9 and TRBJ2-1, with TRBD2 identical over 10 bases. Germline V CDR1 and CDR2: SGDLS, YYNGEE. CDR3 length equals 15 residues. After removal of 0 bases from V and 6 bases from J, the junction contained 3 bases not matched to a gene. CDR3 residues: CASSVASGGFNEQFF. The CDR3 region has the DNA TGTGCCAGCAGCGTAGCTAGCGGGGGATTCAATGAGCAGTTCTTC.

This chain joins TRBV5-4 and TRBJ1-2, with D possibly being TRBD1 (5 bases). Per germline, CDR1 SGHNT and CDR2 YYREEE (reference sequence). The CDR3 length is 16 residues. The V and J ends lost 0 bases and 4 bases respectively, with 16 bases between them. CDR3 loop: CASSLDGAGIFYGYTF. In nucleotides, the CDR3 is TGTGCCAGCAGCTTGGACGGGGCAGGGATTTTCTATGGCTACACCTTC.

Only a few counts were recorded for this clone. The J gene is TRBJ1-1, the V gene TRBV28; TRBD1 matches 12 bases. Trimming at V came to 2 bases and at J to 8 bases, leaving 9 bases not matched to a gene. CDR3 length: 16 amino acids. The germline V gene encodes CDR1 MDHEN and CDR2 SYDVKM. The CDR3 DNA follows: TGTGCCAGCAGTTTACCGCTCCAAGGGACAGGGGGCGAAGCTTTCTTT. Protein product: CASSLPLQGTGGEAFF.

V usage is TRBV5-4 and J usage is TRBJ1-2, with a tentative D call TRBD1 (5 bases). Between the trimmed V and J ends, which lost 1 base and 8 bases, there was a span of 12 bases. The CDR3 runs 13 residues. Germline V lookup: CDR1 SGHNT, CDR2 YYREEE (reference sequence). CDR3 residues: CASSLKERGGYTF. The CDR3 DNA is TGTGCCAGCAGCTTGAAGGAACGGGGGGGCTACACCTTC. The full variable domain, in which reference TRBV5-4 and TRBJ1-2 provide the parts outside the CDR3, is ETGVTQSPTHLIKTRGQQVTLRCSSQSGHNTVSWYQQALGQGPQFIFQYYREEENGRGNFPPRFSGLQFPNYSSELNVNALELDDSALYLCASSLKERGGYTFGSGTRLTVV.

The rearrangement links TRBV2 to TRBJ1-1, with 7 bases that match TRBD1. Trimming cost V 9 bases and J 7 bases; bases outside gene matches: 5. Germline CDR1 is SNHLY and CDR2 is FYNNEI. The CDR3 consists of 11 residues. CDR3 in DNA: TGTGCCAGAGGAGGACAGGTTGAAGCTTTCTTT. Protein: CARGGQVEAFF. The full variable domain, rest sourced from reference TRBV2 and TRBJ1-1, is EPEVTQTPSHQVTQMGQEVILRCVPISNHLYFYWYRQILGQKVEFLVSFYNNEISEKSEIFDDQFSVERPDGSNFTLKIRSTKLEDSAMYFCARGGQVEAFFGQGTRLTVV.

This rearrangement joins TRBV5-1 to TRBJ2-5; 9 positions match TRBD2. The CDR3 runs 17 residues. V trimming: 0 bases; J trimming: 1 base; junction bases outside the gene matches: 7. In germline, CDR1 is SGHRS, CDR2 YFSETQ. CDR3 sequence reads: CASSLAWASGTQETQYF. The CDR3 region has the DNA TGCGCCAGCAGCTTGGCCTGGGCTAGCGGGACCCAAGAGACCCAGTACTTC.

The gene calls are TRBV2 and TRBJ1-4; D remains unclear. The CDR3 is made up of 12 amino acids. Germline V gives CDR1 SNHLY, CDR2 FYNNEI. Trimming removed 7 bases at V and 4 bases at J, with 7 bases between. The CDR3 here is CASKGLNEKLFF. The CDR3 DNA sequence: TGTGCCAGCAAGGGCCTTAATGAAAAACTGTTTTTT. Supplemented by reference TRBV2 and TRBJ1-4, the full variable domain reads EPEVTQTPSHQVTQMGQEVILRCVPISNHLYFYWYRQILGQKVEFLVSFYNNEISEKSEIFDDQFSVERPDGSNFTLKIRSTKLEDSAMYFCASKGLNEKLFFGSGTQLSVL.

The chain is built from TRBV7-2 and TRBJ2-7; 7 bases are shared with TRBD2. Per the germline V gene, CDR1 is SGHTA and CDR2 is FQGNSA. The CDR3 loop spans 15 amino acids. J gave up 6 bases and V 1 base, and 9 bases lay outside the gene matches. CDR3 nucleotide sequence: TGTGCCAGCAGCTTAGGGCTAGCGGTAGGACGCGAGCAGTACTTC. It is translated as CASSLGLAVGREQYF.

This clone was seen just once. J is TRBJ2-4 and V is TRBV5-1; 10 positions match TRBD2. J lost 0 bases, V lost 0 bases, and 3 bases had no gene match. Germline CDR1 reads SGHRS; CDR2 reads YFSETQ. This CDR3 spans 17 amino acids. The CDR3, as DNA: TGCGCCAGCAGCTTGGTAGCGGGGGGACTAGCCAAAAACATTCAGTACTTC. It codes for CASSLVAGGLAKNIQYF.

The CDR3 bases are TGTGCCAGCAGCTTGGGGGTTTTCGGCGCGGCACCCAACTATGGCTACACCTTC. Its protein product is CASSLGVFGAAPNYGYTF. The V call is TRBV5-4, the J call TRBJ1-2; no definite D call. Trimming took 0 bases from V and 2 from J, leaving 20 bases between them. This CDR3 has 18 amino acids. Per the germline V gene, CDR1 is SGHNT and CDR2 is YYREEE (reference sequence).

J is TRBJ2-3 and V is TRBV28; TRBD2 aligns across 8 bases. Germline V gene data show CDR1 as MDHEN and CDR2 as SYDVKM. This CDR3 is 15 amino acids long. V lost 3 bases to trimming and J lost 5 bases; unmatched junction nucleotides: 7. In DNA form, the CDR3 reads TGTGCCAGCAGTTTCTCGGGGGGGGAATTAGATACGCAGTATTTT. This gives the protein CASSFSGGELDTQYF.

This clone was detected a few times. This chain joins TRBV19 and TRBJ1-2; 12 bases align to TRBD1. The CDR3 totals 13 residues. Per germline, CDR1 LNHDA and CDR2 SQIVND (reference sequence). The V gene end was trimmed by 8 bases and the J gene end by 7 bases; junction bases not matched to a gene: 5. This CDR3 reads CASQGQGALGYTF. The CDR3, as DNA: TGTGCCAGTCAGGGACAGGGGGCGCTTGGCTACACCTTC.

Only a few counts were recorded for this clone. This rearrangement joins TRBV3-1 (or the pseudogene TRBV3-2) to TRBJ2-3; no firm D call. Per the germline V gene, CDR1 is LGHDT and CDR2 is YNNKEL (reference sequence). With 2 bases removed from V and 7 bases from J, the gap between germline ends came to 10 bases. The CDR3 spans 13 residues. DNA for the CDR3: TGTGCCAGCAGCCAACAGAGTTCTAATACGCAGTATTTT. This codes for CASSQQSSNTQYF.

The chain carries TRBV15 and TRBJ1-4; maybe TRBD1 (6 bases). V lost 1 base and J lost 8, with 11 bases in between. This CDR3 region has 14 residues. Germline-derived CDR1 and CDR2 are LNHNV and YYDKDF (reference sequence). CDR3 bases: TGTGCCACCAGCAGAGGCCAGGGGTACGAAAAACTGTTTTTT. Encoded protein: CATSRGQGYEKLFF.

This sequence joins TRBV19 and TRBJ1-5; D gene uncertain. Trimming removed 5 bases at V and 6 bases at J, with 26 bases between. Germline CDR1 LNHDA, CDR2 SQIVND (reference sequence). The CDR3 sequence is 18 residues long. The CDR3 DNA is TGTGCCAGTAGTGCCCCCGGAGGGTGGGTACCAGCGGGTCAGCCCCAGCATTTT. It encodes CASSAPGGWVPAGQPQHF.

This sequence joins TRBV12-3 or TRBV12-4 and TRBJ1-2; maybe TRBD1 (5 bases). This CDR3 is 12 amino acids long. V shed 6 bases and J shed 7 bases, with 12 bases lying between them. CDR3 sequence: CASRPGGGGYTF. The DNA of the CDR3 is TGTGCCAGCAGGCCCGGTGGGGGTGGCTACACCTTC.

As for this clone: Distinct nucleotide sequences in the sample also encode this CDR3. V and J are TRBV5-1 and TRBJ2-7; 7 nucleotides line up with TRBD2. The germline CDR1 and CDR2 sequences are SGHRS and YFSETQ. Trimming took 0 bases from V and 3 from J; bases not matched to a gene: 6. This CDR3 comprises 15 residues. In DNA form, the CDR3 reads TGCGCCAGCAGCTTGGGTCGGGGGGTACTCTACGAGCAGTACTTC. Amino acids: CASSLGRGVLYEQYF.